A selection of T cell receptor beta chains follows, all from one sample in a study of T cell responses to AZD1222 COVID-19 vaccine. Profiling relied on immunoSEQ multiplex PCR, and the TCRdb table lists in-frame clones only, not all of them. The sample has roughly 160,000 clones, around nine tenths seen once. Sample: peripheral blood, taken 28 days after the second AZD1222 dose. The receptors stem from an adult who received the AZD1222 COVID-19 vaccine. The conserved cysteine and the conserved F or W are not part of the CDR3 here. The listing skips clone size in some rows; elsewhere it reads once, few, many or a size class.

j_call | clone_size | v_call | cdr3_aa
TRBJ2-5 | NA | TRBV7-9 | ASSSRTGLPETQY
TRBJ1-2 | few | TRBV7-2 | ASSLASGALYGYT
TRBJ1-2 | NA | TRBV27 | ASSLQVRSNAANYGYT
TRBJ2-7 | once | TRBV5-6 | ASSLGGGRAWYEQY
TRBJ1-2 | NA | TRBV5-1 | ASSSYTGQTNYGYT
TRBJ2-3 | NA | TRBV10-3 | AISPAGGPGDTQY
TRBJ2-7 | NA | TRBV7-9 | ASSLGERLEQY
TRBJ2-5 | NA | TRBV5-6 | ASSFSGVETQY
TRBJ1-4 | NA | TRBV27 | ASSLWAGGDVTNEKLF
TRBJ1-1 | NA | TRBV5-6 | ASSSVAGDRGQTEAF
TRBJ1-2 | NA | TRBV18 | ASSRGGDHYGYT